This T cell receptor beta chain derives from a study of T cell changes during pregnancy in multiple sclerosis. Measured with immunoSEQ multiplex PCR; TCRdb has only the in-frame clones, and not every one. The sample consists of roughly 120,000 clones, 80% to 95% of them appearing once. Per the germline V gene, CDR1 is LNHDA and CDR2 is SQIVND (reference sequence). Trimming stripped 3 bases from V and 6 bases from J, with 14 bases between. The CDR3 sequence is 14 residues long. Here the sequenced sample was peripheral blood, taken in the third trimester of pregnancy. This clonotype was obtained from a female donor with multiple sclerosis, enrolled in a pregnancy study. The chain combines TRBV19 with TRBJ1-2; D remains unclear. In DNA, the CDR3 is TGTGCCAGTAGTATCGTGCCCTCGGAGGATGGCTACACCTTC. It codes for CASSIVPSEDGYTF.